A single sample is the source of the 6 T cell receptor beta chains below, sequenced in a study of siplizumab effects on memory and regulatory T cells. The data were produced by immunoSEQ multiplex PCR, yet TCRdb's version contains in-frame clones alone and is incomplete. The table lists tens of thousands of clones, roughly 96% of them singletons. The sequencing input was naive CD8+ T cells sorted from blood. These TCRs come from a human donor in good health.

The V gene is TRBV4-1, the J gene TRBJ2-1; TRBD1 agrees at 7 bases. The germline V gene has CDR1 MGHRA and CDR2 YSYEKL. The length of the CDR3 is 14 residues. Germline trimming cut 5 bases from V and 2 bases from J; bases unmatched to any gene: 3. The CDR3 reads CASSDRVPYNEQFF. In nucleotides, the CDR3 is TGCGCCAGCAGCGACAGGGTCCCCTACAATGAGCAGTTCTTC.

The chain links TRBV4-3 to TRBJ2-7, with D possibly TRBD1 on 5 matching bases. This CDR3 has 13 amino acids. V was shortened by 1 base and J by 3 bases, with 7 bases between the two germline ends. From germline, CDR1 is LGHNA and CDR2 YSLEER. CDR3: CASSQGGGYEQYF. In DNA, the CDR3 is TGCGCCAGCAGCCAAGGGGGCGGCTACGAGCAGTACTTC.

The CDR3 coding sequence is TGTGCCAGCAGCTTAGATTCCACAGATACGCAGTATTTT. This codes for CASSLDSTDTQYF. The chain is built from TRBV11-3 and TRBJ2-3; no clear D gene. The CDR3 length is 13 residues. CDR1 SGHNT and CDR2 YENEEA come from the germline V gene. V was clipped by 0 bases and J by 2 bases, with 3 bases between them.

The V and J genes are TRBV27 and TRBJ2-2, with D unresolved. Trimming took 6 bases from V and 7 from J, leaving 3 bases between them. Germline loops: CDR1 MNHEY, CDR2 SMNVEV (reference sequence). CDR3 length: 10 residues. CDR3 bases: TGTGCCAGCAGAGGCGGGGAGCTGTTTTTT. It specifies CASRGGELFF.

The CDR3 here is CASGENNPGPTGELFF. In DNA form, the CDR3 reads TGTGCCAGCGGAGAGAATAACCCCGGGCCCACCGGGGAGCTGTTTTTT. The chain has TRBV2 and TRBJ2-2; D ambiguous. Germline V lookup: CDR1 SNHLY, CDR2 FYNNEI. The V gene lost 8 bases and the J gene lost 4 bases, with 20 bases spanning the gap. This CDR3 has 16 amino acids.

The chain couples TRBV2 to TRBJ2-3, with 7 positions matching TRBD1. Germline trimming cut 6 bases from V and 2 bases from J; bases unmatched to any gene: 5. This CDR3 is 14 amino acids long. Germline CDR1 and CDR2: SNHLY and FYNNEI. CDR3 DNA sequence: TGTGCCAGCAGACCGGGACAGTACACAGATACGCAGTATTTT. This codes for CASRPGQYTDTQYF.